The 10 T cell receptor beta chains below were found in one sample sequenced in a study of cytomegalovirus exposure and HLA in healthy donors. The method was immunoSEQ multiplex PCR; TCRdb's version includes in-frame clones alone and lacks a portion of them. The sample lists 90,000 to 150,000 clones; over 75% were seen once. The sequenced material came from PBMCs. The receptor set was obtained from a woman aged 18-35 years in good health and CMV-seropositive.

This chain connects TRBV7-3 to TRBJ2-1; TRBD1 matches 7 bases. Germline V gene lookup returns CDR1 SGHTA and CDR2 FQGTGA. This CDR3 has 14 residues. Germline trimming cut 6 bases from V and 5 bases from J; bases unmatched to any gene: 7. CDR3 in DNA: TGTGCCAGCAGTTACAGGGGCCCTCACAATGAGCAGTTCTTC. Amino acid sequence: CASSYRGPHNEQFF.

The chain couples TRBV9 to TRBJ1-2; TRBD1 matches at 7 bases. The ends lost 4 bases at V and 2 bases at J; junction bases unmatched: 20. This CDR3 contains 19 residues. CDR1 is SGDLS, CDR2 YYNGEE, per germline. CDR3 loop: CASSLSQSTGTAINYGYTF. CDR3 bases: TGTGCCAGCAGCCTCAGCCAAAGCACCGGGACAGCTATCAACTATGGCTACACCTTC. The full variable domain, in which reference TRBV9 and TRBJ1-2 provide the parts outside the CDR3, is DSGVTQTPKHLITATGQRVTLRCSPRSGDLSVYWYQQSLDQGLQFLIQYYNGEERAKGNILERFSAQQFPDLHSELNLSSLELGDSALYFCASSLSQSTGTAINYGYTFGSGTRLTVV.

The J gene is TRBJ1-1, the V gene TRBV10-3; the D is unclear. This CDR3 is built from 15 residues. The germline V and J ends were trimmed by 4 bases and 2 bases, with 14 bases remaining between them. Germline V gene lookup returns CDR1 ENHRY and CDR2 SYGVKD. CDR3 sequence reads: CAISGEDRPNTEAFF. CDR3 coding DNA: TGTGCCATCAGTGGGGAGGATCGGCCCAACACTGAAGCTTTCTTT.

The gene calls are TRBV6-6 and TRBJ2-6; D not resolved. Germline assignment: CDR1 MNHNY and CDR2 SVGAGI (reference sequence). The CDR3 extends over 16 amino acids. V lost 5 bases to trimming and J lost 0 bases, with 11 bases between them. The CDR3 spells CASSTLTASGANVLTF. The CDR3 DNA sequence: TGTGCCAGCAGTACCCTAACCGCCTCTGGGGCCAACGTCCTGACTTTC.

The J gene is TRBJ2-7, the V gene TRBV5-6; tentative D call: TRBD1 (6 bases). The CDR3 spans 15 residues. V lost 2 bases and J 4 bases, leaving 16 bases between the germline ends. CDR1 and CDR2 from the germline V gene are SGHDT and YYEEEE. CDR3 protein: CASSFNSLQGYEQYF. In nucleotides, the CDR3 is TGTGCCAGCAGCTTTAATTCTCTACAGGGATACGAGCAGTACTTC. The variable domain in full, with the rest retrieved from reference TRBV5-6 and TRBJ2-7, is DAGVTQSPTHLIKTRGQQVTLRCSPKSGHDTVSWYQQALGQGPQFIFQYYEEEERQRGNFPDRFSGHQFPNYSSELNVNALLLGDSALYLCASSFNSLQGYEQYFGPGTRLTVT.

This chain connects TRBV14 to TRBJ1-2; 12 nucleotides align to TRBD1. Germline V gives CDR1 SGHDN, CDR2 FVKESK. The CDR3 has 15 amino acids. The trim removed 4 bases at V and 4 bases at J, leaving 4 bases unmatched. CDR3 residues: CASSPGTGGGYGYTF. CDR3 DNA: TGTGCCAGCAGCCCGGGGACAGGGGGCGGCTATGGCTACACCTTC.

The table lists this clone with a few counts. The chain is built from TRBV5-5 and TRBJ1-6; the D gene is possibly TRBD1 (5 bases). In germline, CDR1 is SGHKS, CDR2 YYEKEE (reference sequence). The CDR3 has 15 residues. V was cut by 3 bases and J by 9 bases, with 16 bases left in between. CDR3 DNA: TGTGCCAGCAGCTACGGGGGATTCGAGGGTTCACCCCTCCACTTT. Translating it yields CASSYGGFEGSPLHF.

The chain couples TRBV2 to TRBJ1-1, with 7 nucleotides matching TRBD1. The CDR3 covers 13 residues. The germline V gene encodes CDR1 SNHLY and CDR2 FYNNEI. The J segment lost 1 base and the V segment lost 6 bases, leaving 2 bases of the junction unmatched. Here the CDR3 DNA reads TGTGCCAGCAGGGGACAGAAGAACACTGAAGCTTTCTTT. As protein: CASRGQKNTEAFF.

The V and J genes are TRBV30 and TRBJ1-5; tentative D call: TRBD1 (5 bases). This CDR3 has 14 residues. Trimming removed 4 bases from V and 8 bases from J, with 18 bases in between. Germline V gene data show CDR1 as GTSNPN and CDR2 as SVGIG (reference sequence). The DNA of the CDR3 is TGTGCCTGGACGGCAGGGCGGAGATCAGAGCCCCAGCATTTT. Translated, it gives CAWTAGRRSEPQHF.

The J gene is TRBJ2-7, the V gene TRBV5-6; a weak D match, TRBD1 (6 bases). The V gene's germline CDR1 is SGHDT and CDR2 YYEEEE. The CDR3 is made up of 13 amino acids. With 2 bases removed from V and 7 bases from J, the gap between germline ends came to 13 bases. The CDR3 protein is CASSLTRDIEQYF. CDR3 sequence (DNA): TGTGCCAGCAGCTTAACCCGGGACATTGAGCAGTACTTC.